Listed below are T cell receptor beta chains from one sample, sequenced in a study of regulatory T cells in long-lasting Graves disease. TCRdb re-derived calls from the multiplex PCR reads in MiXCR, one entry per CDR3 protein. The table includes a few hundred thousand distinct CDR3 sequences, around a fifth detected once. The sequencing used peripheral blood mononuclear cells (PBMCs), collected when the disease was refractory, from a patient treated with antithyroid drugs. These receptors all come from a female donor with Graves disease. Each CDR3 is given without its conserved first and last residue. Each record gives: V gene, J gene, CDR3 protein.

V gene: TRBV12-3/TRBV12-4; J gene: TRBJ2-1; CDR3 protein: ASSSRGSSAEQF
V gene: TRBV12-3/TRBV12-4; J gene: TRBJ1-1; CDR3 protein: ASSHSGGRNTEAF
V gene: TRBV4-1; J gene: TRBJ1-6; CDR3 protein: ASSQPRQGANSPLH
V gene: TRBV6-1; J gene: TRBJ2-3; CDR3 protein: ASTHLGLSTDTQY
V gene: TRBV19; J gene: TRBJ2-1; CDR3 protein: ASSISWRDNEQF
V gene: TRBV29-1; J gene: TRBJ1-6; CDR3 protein: SVEALH
V gene: TRBV7-2; J gene: TRBJ2-2; CDR3 protein: ASSHAGLFGELF
V gene: TRBV30; J gene: TRBJ1-5; CDR3 protein: AWSTGSNQPQH
V gene: TRBV28; J gene: TRBJ1-5; CDR3 protein: ASSIPLYRGDQPQH
V gene: TRBV2; J gene: TRBJ2-1; CDR3 protein: ARGGRGAYNEQF
V gene: TRBV7-9; J gene: TRBJ1-1; CDR3 protein: ASSEGTSSNTEAF
V gene: TRBV28; J gene: TRBJ2-7; CDR3 protein: ASSQLVPPYEQY
V gene: TRBV4-3; J gene: TRBJ2-7; CDR3 protein: ASSQDTSNGYEQY
V gene: TRBV14; J gene: TRBJ2-7; CDR3 protein: ASSPHGAWSLSYEQY
V gene: TRBV7-2; J gene: TRBJ2-7; CDR3 protein: ASSAGTGREQY
V gene: TRBV3-1; J gene: TRBJ1-2; CDR3 protein: AGSRTGDGYT
V gene: TRBV27; J gene: TRBJ2-7; CDR3 protein: ASSLAGDQAYEQY
V gene: TRBV27; J gene: TRBJ1-3; CDR3 protein: ASSFDGYTIY
V gene: TRBV6-2/TRBV6-3; J gene: TRBJ1-2; CDR3 protein: ASSEVDRGYT
V gene: TRBV20-1; J gene: TRBJ2-7; CDR3 protein: SASPGTRDEQY
V gene: TRBV6-1; J gene: TRBJ2-2; CDR3 protein: ASSPEGARTGELF
V gene: TRBV12-3/TRBV12-4; J gene: TRBJ2-7; CDR3 protein: ASSLLSGEQY
V gene: TRBV12-3/TRBV12-4; J gene: TRBJ1-2; CDR3 protein: ASSQDRGPGYGYT
V gene: TRBV11-3; J gene: TRBJ1-1; CDR3 protein: ASSLDLPTEAF
V gene: TRBV7-9; J gene: TRBJ2-4; CDR3 protein: ASSPPPAEIKNIQY
V gene: TRBV2; J gene: TRBJ1-2; CDR3 protein: ASRGTGYYGYT
V gene: TRBV7-2; J gene: TRBJ2-5; CDR3 protein: ASSLGGLAGGAVY
V gene: TRBV7-3; J gene: TRBJ1-2; CDR3 protein: ASSSLGGVDGYT
V gene: TRBV30; J gene: TRBJ2-7; CDR3 protein: AWQLAGASYEQY
V gene: TRBV12-3/TRBV12-4; J gene: TRBJ1-1; CDR3 protein: ASSFRGGSEAF
V gene: TRBV11-2; J gene: TRBJ1-4; CDR3 protein: ASSLAGQENEKLF
V gene: TRBV10-3; J gene: TRBJ1-6; CDR3 protein: AISESAGASLNSPLH
V gene: TRBV20-1; J gene: TRBJ2-1; CDR3 protein: SAQPRNEQF
V gene: TRBV7-6; J gene: TRBJ2-7; CDR3 protein: ASSLRTGEYEQY
V gene: TRBV19; J gene: TRBJ2-2; CDR3 protein: ASSIGPATGELF
V gene: TRBV7-2; J gene: TRBJ2-1; CDR3 protein: ASSLDPRGGFLEQF
V gene: TRBV24-1; J gene: TRBJ1-2; CDR3 protein: ATSDAVGDRIYGYT
V gene: TRBV5-1; J gene: TRBJ1-2; CDR3 protein: ASSLEAGTYGYT